The 2 T cell receptor beta chains presented below share a single source sample, sequenced in a study of blood T cells in healthy people across ages. Through a sample-barcoded 5' primer and a J-beta primer mix, a second PCR was run for roughly 6 to 12 cycles. From the 5' RACE reads, TCRdb called clonotypes with MiXCR, one entry per CDR3 protein. The sample has approximately 780,000 distinct CDR3 sequences, roughly 26% seen once. The same data also went into a second study, on T cells of mothers and their children.

The material sequenced was blood. These receptors were taken from a boy younger than 18 in good health.

This clonotype has just a few counts. The chain has TRBV3-1 and TRBJ1-4; D is unresolved. V lost 1 base to trimming and J lost 0 bases, with 12 bases between them. This CDR3 has 17 residues. Germline V CDR1 and CDR2: LGHDT, YNNKEL (reference sequence). The CDR3 loop is CASSQGPGDATNEKLFF. CDR3 nucleotide sequence: TGTGCCAGCAGCCAAGGCCCAGGAGATGCAACTAATGAAAAACTGTTTTTT.

V is TRBV7-2 and J is TRBJ1-2, with TRBD1 matching over 8 bases. Germline-derived CDR1 and CDR2 are SGHTA and FQGNSA. Trimming cost V 3 bases and J 4 bases; bases outside gene matches: 16. This CDR3 has 18 amino acids. CDR3 DNA: TGTGCCAGCAGCTTTGGTGGTAGCTTGAGGCAGGGGGCCTATGGCTACACCTTC. The encoded protein is CASSFGGSLRQGAYGYTF.